This record covers a single T cell receptor beta chain. Its antigen is unknown. The table came from immunoSEQ multiplex PCR; TCRdb's copy has only in-frame clones and leaves some out. The sample has some 110,000 clones, 75% to 90% seen once. This CDR3 has 15 residues. The trim removed 4 bases at V and 1 base at J, leaving 3 bases unmatched. Germline loops: CDR1 SGHDN, CDR2 FVKESK. The sample is drawn from a study of T cell responses to AZD1222 COVID-19 vaccine. The study, taken as a whole, reports: The breadth and depth of Spike-specific TCRs increased once two AZD1222 doses had been given. Unmutated variant regions reportedly attract nearly half of all spike-specific TCRs. Mapped onto spike, vaccine-associated CD4 TCRs spanned it and were dominant at 160-218 and 743-854. Seropositive status at baseline applied to only six AZD1222 recipients.

This receptor was taken from an adult in good health. The V call is TRBV14, the J call TRBJ2-2; the match to TRBD2 covers 7 bases. The starting material was peripheral blood, obtained on day 0 of AZD1222 vaccination. The CDR3 bases are TGTGCCAGCAGCCCCCCGGGGGGGAACACCGGGGAGCTGTTTTTT. Its protein is CASSPPGGNTGELFF.